This entry features one T cell receptor (beta chain) sequence. Its antigen remains undetermined. It has no much larger one-base neighbor in the sample; base qualities were not kept. From the cysteine up to the phenylalanine, the CDR3 has a length of 11 residues. Only CDR3 DNA remains: 33 bases, in frame from the first base. Taken from the germline V gene, the CDR1 and CDR2 loops are MNHNS and SASEGT. Relative to germline, V is 2 bases shorter and J is 9 bases shorter, with 8 bases between their ends. The entry originates in a study of T cell changes during pregnancy in multiple sclerosis (dated by TCRdb to between 2019 and 2020). Background on the whole study: The study looked at changes in the T cell repertoire across pregnancy in women with multiple sclerosis.

Library preparation used the immunoSEQ multiplex PCR assay. Not all clones reach the TCRdb copy of this immuneACCESS table, which keeps in-frame sequences only. Checked studies attribute under half of the gap to unresolved V genes and leave the rest unexplained. The sample includes fewer than 65,000 clones, with about nine tenths observed a single time. The leading ten clones occupy 2.2% of the sample. The material sequenced was peripheral blood, taken in the third trimester of pregnancy. The receptor's source is a female donor in good health, enrolled as a control in a pregnancy study. This chain is built from TRBV6-1 and TRBJ2-7; tentative D gene TRBD1, with 7 bases matching. CDR3 reads: CASSEQGGQYF. The DNA sequence follows: TGTGCCAGCAGTGAACAGGGGGGGCAGTACTTC.